These 15 T cell receptor beta chains share one sample of origin, sequenced in a study of identical twins. MiXCR, applied by TCRdb to the 5' RACE reads, yields one record per CDR3 protein. In the table there are under 500,000 distinct CDR3 sequences, 13% to 15% of which are singletons. The same data also contributed to another study, on yellow fever vaccine responses in identical twins.

Sample: CD4+ T cells sorted from blood. Receptors were obtained from a young woman in good health.

This clonotype was detected only a few times. The rearrangement links TRBV6-2 or TRBV6-3 to TRBJ2-7; the D is unclear. Germline assignment: CDR1 MNHEY and CDR2 SVGEGT. Trimming took 10 bases from V and 3 from J, leaving 19 bases between them. This CDR3 spans 14 amino acids. CDR3 DNA sequence: TGTGCCACCGCAGACCCCATTACGCGCTACGAGCAGTACTTC. It translates to CATADPITRYEQYF.

This clonotype was detected a few times. This chain uses TRBV6-5 with TRBJ1-1, with TRBD1 as a possible D gene (5 bases). V was clipped by 4 bases and J by 4 bases, with 16 bases between them. Germline CDR1 is MNHEY and CDR2 is SVGAGI. The length of the CDR3 is 15 residues. The CDR3 DNA reads TGTGCCAGCAGTTCCCTTGGGGCGGGAGGCACTGAAGCTTTCTTT. Amino acids: CASSSLGAGGTEAFF.

This clonotype showed up many times. The chain recombines TRBV12-3 or TRBV12-4 with TRBJ1-4; possible D gene TRBD1, 5 bases. V was shortened by 2 bases and J by 8 bases, with 15 bases between the two germline ends. The CDR3 consists of 15 residues. In nucleotides, the CDR3 is TGTGCCAGCAGTTTAAGAGGGGTCGCCAGCGAAAAACTGTTTTTT. Translation gives CASSLRGVASEKLFF.

The CDR3 nucleotides are TGTGCCAGCAGCCCGGCGGGGGGACTGAACACTGAAGCTTTCTTT. Translating it yields CASSPAGGLNTEAFF. V is TRBV3-1 and J is TRBJ1-1; TRBD1 is a possible D gene (5 bases). V lost 4 bases, J lost 0 bases, and 12 bases lay in between. The CDR3 length is 15 residues. Germline CDR1 LGHDT, CDR2 YNNKEL (reference sequence). The variable domain in full, completed from reference TRBV3-1 and TRBJ1-1, reads DTAVSQTPKYLVTQMGNDKSIKCEQNLGHDTMYWYKQDSKKFLKIMFSYNNKELIINETVPNRFSPKSPDKAHLNLHINSLELGDSAVYFCASSPAGGLNTEAFFGQGTRLTVV.

V usage is TRBV20-1 and J usage is TRBJ2-7, with 11 nucleotides matching TRBD1. The CDR3 is 15 amino acids. Looked up from germline, CDR1 is DFQATT and CDR2 is SNEGSKA (reference sequence). Trimming removed 5 bases from V and 4 bases from J; junction bases left unmatched: 10. The CDR3 protein is CSASPGTGGFYEQYF. CDR3 bases: TGCAGTGCTTCACCCGGGACAGGGGGGTTTTACGAGCAGTACTTC.

This clonotype was seen repeatedly, ten times or more. The chain employs TRBV9 and TRBJ1-1; the match to TRBD1 covers 8 bases. Germline V gives CDR1 SGDLS, CDR2 YYNGEE. V shed 2 bases and J 0 bases; nucleotides not matched to a gene: 6. The CDR3 is 16 amino acids. CDR3 sequence reads: CASSVGTGPMNTEAFF. The DNA of the CDR3 is TGTGCCAGCAGCGTGGGGACAGGCCCCATGAACACTGAAGCTTTCTTT.

The chain couples TRBV13 to TRBJ2-5, with 11 nucleotides matching TRBD2. With V trimmed by 5 bases and J by 0 bases, 2 bases remained unmatched. In germline, CDR1 is PRHDT, CDR2 FYEKMQ (reference sequence). CDR3 size: 15 residues. The CDR3 sequence: CASSRTSGYQETQYF. CDR3 in DNA: TGTGCCAGCAGCCGGACTAGCGGGTACCAAGAGACCCAGTACTTC.

This rearrangement joins TRBV7-3 to TRBJ2-2, with D hard to call. CDR1 and CDR2 from the germline V gene are SGHTA and FQGTGA. V was cut by 2 bases and J by 1 base, with 8 bases left in between. The CDR3 consists of 15 residues. This CDR3 reads CASSLGQWNTGELFF. CDR3 sequence (DNA): TGTGCCAGCAGCTTAGGCCAGTGGAACACCGGGGAGCTGTTTTTT.

The chain joins TRBV6-2 or TRBV6-3 to TRBJ2-7; the D gene could be TRBD1 or TRBD2 (5 bases each). From germline, CDR1 is MNHEY and CDR2 SVGEGT. V lost 10 bases and J lost 4, with 17 bases in between. This CDR3 contains 13 residues. The CDR3 bases are TGTGCCACCACAACTTGGGGGAATTACGAGCAGTACTTC. This sequence encodes CATTTWGNYEQYF.

This chain uses TRBV5-1 with TRBJ2-1; D gene uncertain. CDR1 is SGHRS, CDR2 YFSETQ, per germline. The CDR3 length is 14 residues. The V end was cut by 1 base, the J end by 8 bases, with 13 bases between. Here the CDR3 reads CASSLLGSIDEQFF. The CDR3 nucleotides read TGCGCCAGCAGCTTGCTGGGATCGATCGATGAGCAGTTCTTC. Full variable domain (missing parts from reference TRBV5-1 and TRBJ2-1): KAGVTQTPRYLIKTRGQQVTLSCSPISGHRSVSWYQQTPGQGLQFLFEYFSETQRNKGNFPGRFSGRQFSNSRSEMNVSTLELGDSALYLCASSLLGSIDEQFFGPGTRLTVL.

This sequence joins TRBV28 and TRBJ1-2, with D tentatively TRBD1 (6 bases). Germline V gene lookup returns CDR1 MDHEN and CDR2 SYDVKM. The CDR3 sequence is 14 residues long. Trimming left V 6 bases short and J 10 bases short, with 21 bases between. The DNA for the CDR3 is TGTGCCAGCAGAGTGGACAGTATTATCGGGGACTACACCTTC. Protein sequence: CASRVDSIIGDYTF.

V usage is TRBV6-1 and J usage is TRBJ2-2; 8 bases line up with TRBD1. Germline trimming cut 11 bases from V and 5 bases from J; bases unmatched to any gene: 10. The CDR3 extends over 14 amino acids. The germline CDR1 and CDR2 sequences are MNHNS and SASEGT. The CDR3 region has the DNA TGTGCCTCAAGGGGCAGGGGGCAGACCGGGGAGCTGTTTTTT. This encodes CASRGRGQTGELFF.

This clonotype was counted only a few times. The rearrangement joins TRBV20-1 to TRBJ2-7; no definite D call. Germline CDR1 is DFQATT and CDR2 is SNEGSKA (reference sequence). The V end lost 7 bases, the J end lost 6 bases, and 13 bases lay between the germline ends. The CDR3 has 11 amino acids. CDR3 amino acids: CSVTTTVEQYF. The CDR3 coding sequence is TGCAGTGTCACCACTACAGTCGAGCAGTACTTC.

This clonotype was observed a handful of times. V gene TRBV20-1 combines with J gene TRBJ2-5; perhaps TRBD2 as D (5 bases). The CDR3 loop spans 13 amino acids. V was shortened by 0 bases and J by 5 bases, with 10 bases between the two germline ends. The V gene's germline CDR1 is DFQATT and CDR2 SNEGSKA (reference sequence). The CDR3 spells CSARDIRRETQYF. The DNA for the CDR3 is TGCAGTGCTAGAGATATCAGGAGGGAGACCCAGTACTTC.

There are a few counts of this clonotype. The chain is built from TRBV9 and TRBJ1-5; the D is unclear. V was cut by 3 bases and J by 5 bases, with 9 bases left in between. The CDR3 extends over 13 amino acids. Germline CDR1 and CDR2: SGDLS and YYNGEE. CDR3 amino acids: CASSARQDQPQHF. The CDR3 DNA sequence: TGTGCCAGCAGCGCTCGTCAGGATCAGCCCCAGCATTTT.